Following are 8 T cell receptor beta chains from one sample sequenced in a study of patients and donors after allogeneic stem cell transplantation. TCRdb re-called the RT-PCR reads through MiXCR, storing one row per CDR3 protein. The sample has about 400,000 distinct CDR3 sequences; 16% are singletons. What was sequenced was blood, either unsorted or a sorted T cell fraction (not recorded which). The receptor set was obtained from a human donor who was either an allogeneic HSCT recipient or a stem cell or donor lymphocyte infusion donor (not recorded which). It is not recorded whose cells these are; they may come from a transplant donor.

This clonotype appeared a few times. The chain couples TRBV20-1 to TRBJ2-1; D could derive from TRBD1 or TRBD2 (6 bases each). Germline CDR1 is DFQATT and CDR2 is SNEGSKA (reference sequence). This CDR3 has 14 amino acids. The V end was cut by 0 bases, the J end by 6 bases, with 12 bases between. In nucleotides, the CDR3 is TGCAGTGCTAGAGATGGCGGAGGGGGCAATGAGCAGTTCTTC. Its translation: CSARDGGGGNEQFF.

The rearrangement links TRBV7-9 to TRBJ2-1; TRBD1 agrees at 8 bases. This CDR3 spans 16 amino acids. The V and J ends lost 1 base and 1 base, in that order; junction bases with no gene match: 3. Germline V gives CDR1 SEHNR, CDR2 FQNEAQ (reference sequence). The CDR3 DNA follows: TGTGCCAGCAGCTTAGGGAACAGGGGGTCCTACAATGAGCAGTTCTTC. Amino acids: CASSLGNRGSYNEQFF.

This sequence joins TRBV18 and TRBJ2-4, with 8 bases matching TRBD2. V trimming: 3 bases; J trimming: 7 bases; junction bases outside the gene matches: 8. This CDR3 spans 15 amino acids. The germline V gene encodes CDR1 KGHSH and CDR2 LQKENI. CDR3 loop: CASSPLAGTQNIQYF. The CDR3 DNA reads TGTGCCAGCTCACCCTTAGCGGGAACCCAGAACATTCAGTACTTC.

This clonotype came up a few times. This chain uses TRBV12-3 or TRBV12-4 with TRBJ1-3; TRBD1 might be the D (6 bases). Trimming removed 6 bases from V and 3 bases from J, with 12 bases in between. This CDR3 spans 14 amino acids. CDR3 region: CASSPQGRGNTIYF. CDR3 coding DNA: TGTGCCAGCAGCCCCCAGGGGCGTGGAAACACCATATATTTT.

In this sample, this clonotype turned up a few times. The rearrangement links TRBV20-1 to TRBJ1-2; D not certain. Trimming shortened V by 5 bases and J by 2 bases, and 9 bases separated the two germline ends. This CDR3 spans 12 amino acids. The V gene's germline CDR1 is DFQATT and CDR2 SNEGSKA (reference sequence). The CDR3 spells CSALQLNYGYTF. The CDR3 nucleotides read TGCAGTGCTTTACAGTTAAACTATGGCTACACCTTC.

This clonotype was seen only a few times. J is TRBJ1-6 and V is TRBV28; D ambiguous. Germline CDR1 MDHEN, CDR2 SYDVKM. The CDR3 runs 16 residues. V dropped 7 bases and J dropped 0 bases, with 13 bases sitting between them. The DNA for the CDR3 is TGTGCCAGCACCCAAGGGAGGAGCTCCTATAATTCACCCCTCCACTTT. Translation: CASTQGRSSYNSPLHF. Full variable domain (outside the CDR3, taken from reference TRBV28 and TRBJ1-6): DVKVTQSSRYLVKRTGEKVFLECVQDMDHENMFWYRQDPGLGLRLIYFSYDVKMKEKGDIPEGYSVSREKKERFSLILESASTNQTSMYLCASTQGRSSYNSPLHFGNGTRLTVT.

This clonotype was seen a few times. The V and J genes are TRBV4-1 and TRBJ2-3; tentatively, D is TRBD2 (6 bases). The CDR3 consists of 15 residues. Trimming left V 4 bases short and J 3 bases short, with 14 bases between. Germline assignment: CDR1 MGHRA and CDR2 YSYEKL. CDR3 sequence (DNA): TGCGCCAGCAGCCGGGACGGGAGCTTGACAGATACGCAGTATTTT. The encoded protein is CASSRDGSLTDTQYF.

The sample holds many counts of this clonotype. The chain recombines TRBV12-3 or TRBV12-4 with TRBJ2-3; no reliable D call. With 5 bases removed from V and 3 bases from J, the gap between germline ends came to 9 bases. The CDR3 is made up of 13 amino acids. The CDR3 region has the DNA TGTGCCAGCAGTCGGCGTATGACAGATACGCAGTATTTT. Amino acid sequence: CASSRRMTDTQYF.